This section outlines one T cell receptor (beta chain) sequence together with its context. The assay was immunoSEQ multiplex PCR, and TCRdb's table has in-frame clones only and misses some. The data show approximately 100,000 clones, under 95% seen once. The data were taken from a study of T cell responses to AZD1222 COVID-19 vaccine. The ends lost 0 bases at V and 5 bases at J; junction bases unmatched: 15. Per germline, CDR1 SGHRS and CDR2 YFSETQ. There are 18 residues in the CDR3. This receptor was obtained from an adult in good health. The material was peripheral blood, obtained on day 0 of AZD1222 vaccination. The rearrangement joins TRBV5-1 to TRBJ2-5, with 8 bases lining up with TRBD1. The CDR3 DNA is TGCGCCAGCAGCTTGGCCTGGGAGAGCAGGGGGCGAGGGGAGACCCAGTACTTC. It yields the protein CASSLAWESRGRGETQYF.